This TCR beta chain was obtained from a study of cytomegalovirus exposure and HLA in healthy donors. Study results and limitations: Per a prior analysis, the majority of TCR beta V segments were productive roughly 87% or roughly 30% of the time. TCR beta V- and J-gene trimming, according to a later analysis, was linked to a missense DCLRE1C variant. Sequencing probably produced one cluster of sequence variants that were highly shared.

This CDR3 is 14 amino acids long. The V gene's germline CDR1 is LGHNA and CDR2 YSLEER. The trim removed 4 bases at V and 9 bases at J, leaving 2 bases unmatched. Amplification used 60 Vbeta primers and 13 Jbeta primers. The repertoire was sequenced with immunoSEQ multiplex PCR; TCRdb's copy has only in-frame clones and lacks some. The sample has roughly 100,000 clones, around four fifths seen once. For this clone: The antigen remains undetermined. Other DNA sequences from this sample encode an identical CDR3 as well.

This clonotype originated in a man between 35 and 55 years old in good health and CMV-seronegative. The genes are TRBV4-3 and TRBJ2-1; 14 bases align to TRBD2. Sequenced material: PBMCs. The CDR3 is CASSPTSGGGEQFF. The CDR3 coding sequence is TGCGCCAGCAGCCCGACTAGCGGGGGGGGTGAGCAGTTCTTC.